This TCR beta chain was sequenced in a study of T cell repertoires in cytomegalovirus infection. About the research overall: Public TCR beta signature analysis indicated the presence of both CMV infection and matching HLA type. Findings and limits, study-wide: Carriage of CMV together with the relevant HLA was identifiable through cumulative public TCR beta family frequency. Clonotype analysis showed dominance of the ex vivo response by HLA-C-restricted CMV-specific TCR beta clonotypes.

This clonotype has a count of ten or more. The target antigen is unknown. TCRdb called the reads again in MiXCR, with one record for every CDR3 protein. Seen here are about 490,000 distinct CDR3 sequences, approximately 10% observed once, and the top ten hold 10%. The CDR3 sequence is 14 residues long. J gave up 6 bases and V 5 bases, and 3 bases lay outside the gene matches. The TCR was taken from a human donor in good health (CMV status not recorded). Some clones in this sample may be carry-over from other donors' samples. The sequenced sample consisted of PBMCs. The V and J genes are TRBV12-3 or TRBV12-4 and TRBJ2-2; 10 nucleotides line up with TRBD2. CDR3 residues: CASSSGGGAGELFF. DNA of the CDR3: TGTGCCAGCAGTAGCGGGGGGGGGGCCGGGGAGCTGTTTTTT.